This is a list of T cell receptor beta chains from one sample in a study of beta chain features in type 1 diabetes. Libraries were prepared by immunoSEQ multiplex PCR; TCRdb keeps only in-frame clonotypes and omits some of them. The table records 600,000 or so clones, around an eighth of them present only once. The sequencing input was naive CD4+ T cells from blood. These receptors all stem from a man aged 25-40 years with type 1 diabetes. CDR3s include the opening cysteine and the closing phenylalanine or tryptophan. The order of the fields is J gene, D gene, clone size, V gene, CDR3 protein, CDR3 DNA. The D gene is left open where the match is weak. For some rows the clone size is stated as once, few or many, or as a class when expanded; others skip it.

j_call: TRBJ2-3; d_call: TRBD1; clone_size: few; v_call: TRBV5-1; cdr3_aa: CASTLMGTGATDTQYF; cdr3_nt: TGCGCCAGCACTTTGATGGGGACAGGGGCTACAGATACGCAGTATTTT
j_call: TRBJ2-2; d_call: NA; clone_size: few; v_call: TRBV7-6; cdr3_aa: CASSFGQNTGELFF; cdr3_nt: TGTGCCAGCAGCTTTGGACAGAACACCGGGGAGCTGTTTTTT
j_call: TRBJ2-3; d_call: TRBD2; clone_size: NA; v_call: TRBV7-2; cdr3_aa: CASSLVGSSGGLSTDTQYF; cdr3_nt: TGTGCCAGCAGCTTAGTTGGGTCTAGCGGGGGGCTAAGCACAGATACGCAGTATTTT
j_call: TRBJ2-7; d_call: NA; clone_size: NA; v_call: TRBV5-4; cdr3_aa: CASSETLGRTLTYEQYF; cdr3_nt: TGTGCCAGCAGCGAAACCTTGGGACGGACCTTAACCTACGAGCAGTACTTC
j_call: TRBJ1-4; d_call: TRBD1; clone_size: few; v_call: TRBV7-2; cdr3_aa: CASSQGQNNEKLFF; cdr3_nt: TGTGCCAGCAGCCAGGGACAGAATAATGAAAAACTGTTTTTT
j_call: TRBJ1-4; d_call: NA; clone_size: few; v_call: TRBV21-1; cdr3_aa: CASSHPSGGMGEKLFF; cdr3_nt: TGTGCCAGCAGCCATCCTTCCGGGGGTATGGGCGAAAAACTGTTTTTT
j_call: TRBJ2-1; d_call: TRBD2; clone_size: few; v_call: TRBV6-1; cdr3_aa: CASSAGGSQSYNEQFF; cdr3_nt: TGTGCCAGCAGTGCGGGGGGGAGCCAGTCCTACAATGAGCAGTTCTTC
j_call: TRBJ2-6; d_call: NA; clone_size: NA; v_call: TRBV5-4; cdr3_aa: CASSFGGGGPGANVLTF; cdr3_nt: TGTGCCAGCAGCTTCGGTGGAGGGGGCCCTGGGGCCAACGTCCTGACTTTC
j_call: TRBJ1-1; d_call: NA; clone_size: NA; v_call: TRBV7-3; cdr3_aa: CASSRQGANTEAFF; cdr3_nt: TGTGCCAGCAGCCGTCAAGGGGCGAACACTGAAGCTTTCTTT
j_call: TRBJ2-7; d_call: TRBD1; clone_size: NA; v_call: TRBV7-9; cdr3_aa: CASSSNNRGPYEQYF; cdr3_nt: TGTGCCAGCAGCTCGAATAACAGGGGACCCTACGAGCAGTACTTC
j_call: TRBJ1-2; d_call: NA; clone_size: few; v_call: TRBV7-2; cdr3_aa: CASSLQQEGNYGYTF; cdr3_nt: TGTGCCAGCAGCTTGCAACAGGAGGGGAACTATGGCTACACCTTC
j_call: TRBJ2-1; d_call: NA; clone_size: NA; v_call: TRBV5-1; cdr3_aa: CASSMNRDSSYNEQFF; cdr3_nt: TGCGCCAGCAGCATGAACAGAGATAGCTCCTACAATGAGCAGTTCTTC
j_call: TRBJ1-5; d_call: TRBD1; clone_size: few; v_call: TRBV30; cdr3_aa: CAWSLGTGETQPQHF; cdr3_nt: TGTGCCTGGAGTCTCGGGACAGGGGAGACACAGCCCCAGCATTTT
j_call: TRBJ2-5; d_call: TRBD2; clone_size: once; v_call: TRBV7-8; cdr3_aa: CASSLASGGWETQYF; cdr3_nt: TGTGCCAGCAGCTTAGCTAGCGGGGGGTGGGAGACCCAGTACTTC
j_call: TRBJ2-7; d_call: TRBD1; clone_size: NA; v_call: TRBV6-5; cdr3_aa: CASTGTGDHEQYF; cdr3_nt: TGTGCCAGCACCGGGACAGGGGACCACGAGCAGTACTTC
j_call: TRBJ2-3; d_call: NA; clone_size: few; v_call: TRBV29-1; cdr3_aa: CSAQVPGDTQYF; cdr3_nt: TGCAGCGCTCAAGTGCCGGGAGATACGCAGTATTTT
j_call: TRBJ1-5; d_call: NA; clone_size: few; v_call: TRBV6-5; cdr3_aa: CASSITSEMPQHF; cdr3_nt: TGTGCCAGCAGTATTACCTCGGAGATGCCCCAGCATTTT
j_call: TRBJ2-7; d_call: NA; clone_size: NA; v_call: TRBV29-1; cdr3_aa: CSVDEGGYEQYF; cdr3_nt: TGCAGCGTTGATGAGGGGGGCTACGAGCAGTACTTC
j_call: TRBJ1-2; d_call: TRBD1; clone_size: NA; v_call: TRBV4-3; cdr3_aa: CASSQEPTGGTARVGYTF; cdr3_nt: TGCGCCAGCAGCCAAGAACCGACAGGGGGTACGGCTAGAGTCGGCTACACCTTC
j_call: TRBJ2-7; d_call: NA; clone_size: few; v_call: TRBV7-9; cdr3_aa: CASRPAGVDHEQYF; cdr3_nt: TGTGCCAGCAGACCGGCAGGGGTCGACCACGAGCAGTACTTC
j_call: TRBJ2-2; d_call: NA; clone_size: NA; v_call: TRBV7-2; cdr3_aa: CASSSLTNTGELFF; cdr3_nt: TGTGCCAGCAGCTCGCTGACCAACACCGGGGAGCTGTTTTTT
j_call: TRBJ1-6; d_call: NA; clone_size: NA; v_call: TRBV30; cdr3_aa: CAWKDQGPSPLHF; cdr3_nt: TGTGCCTGGAAAGACCAAGGGCCTTCACCCCTCCACTTT
j_call: TRBJ2-2; d_call: NA; clone_size: NA; v_call: TRBV6-6; cdr3_aa: CASSYNLGAGELFF; cdr3_nt: TGTGCCAGCAGTTACAACCTTGGGGCCGGGGAGCTGTTTTTT
j_call: TRBJ1-5; d_call: NA; clone_size: NA; v_call: TRBV15; cdr3_aa: CATSRDLVSQPQHF; cdr3_nt: TGTGCCACCAGCAGAGATCTTGTTAGCCAGCCCCAGCATTTT
j_call: TRBJ2-3; d_call: TRBD1; clone_size: NA; v_call: TRBV5-6; cdr3_aa: CASSLGTGGGTDTQYF; cdr3_nt: TGTGCCAGCAGCTTGGGGACAGGGGGAGGCACAGATACGCAGTATTTT
j_call: TRBJ2-3; d_call: NA; clone_size: few; v_call: TRBV28; cdr3_aa: CASSRAGASTDTQYF; cdr3_nt: TGTGCCAGCAGTCGGGCGGGGGCGAGCACAGATACGCAGTATTTT
j_call: TRBJ2-7; d_call: NA; clone_size: few; v_call: TRBV11-2; cdr3_aa: CASSRDQSYEQYF; cdr3_nt: TGTGCCAGCAGCCGGGACCAGTCCTACGAGCAGTACTTC
j_call: TRBJ1-5; d_call: NA; clone_size: few; v_call: TRBV15; cdr3_aa: CATSRHTDRRNQPQHF; cdr3_nt: TGTGCCACCAGCAGGCACACCGACAGGCGGAATCAGCCCCAGCATTTT
j_call: TRBJ2-1; d_call: NA; clone_size: NA; v_call: TRBV18; cdr3_aa: CASSQGGYEQFF; cdr3_nt: TGTGCCAGCTCACAGGGGGGCTATGAGCAGTTCTTC
j_call: TRBJ1-2; d_call: TRBD1; clone_size: NA; v_call: TRBV7-9; cdr3_aa: CASSLGGTVTYYGYTF; cdr3_nt: TGTGCCAGCAGCTTAGGGGGGACAGTTACCTACTATGGCTACACCTTC
j_call: TRBJ2-3; d_call: TRBD2; clone_size: few; v_call: TRBV4-3; cdr3_aa: CASSLGLAGGGTDTQYF; cdr3_nt: TGCGCCAGCAGCCTCGGACTAGCGGGGGGCGGTACAGATACGCAGTATTTT
j_call: TRBJ2-1; d_call: NA; clone_size: NA; v_call: TRBV7-2; cdr3_aa: CASSTRLSGFYNEQFF; cdr3_nt: TGTGCCAGCAGCACACGTCTAAGCGGTTTTTACAATGAGCAGTTCTTC
j_call: TRBJ2-5; d_call: NA; clone_size: few; v_call: TRBV11-2; cdr3_aa: CASSLASWEETQYF; cdr3_nt: TGTGCCAGCAGCTTAGCATCTTGGGAAGAGACCCAGTACTTC
j_call: TRBJ1-6; d_call: NA; clone_size: few; v_call: TRBV18; cdr3_aa: CASSQTSRGLSPLHF; cdr3_nt: TGTGCCAGCTCACAAACCTCCCGGGGACTTTCACCCCTCCACTTT
j_call: TRBJ1-5; d_call: TRBD1; clone_size: NA; v_call: TRBV6-5; cdr3_aa: CASRGTGGRPQHF; cdr3_nt: TGTGCCAGCAGGGGGACAGGGGGTCGGCCCCAGCATTTT
j_call: TRBJ2-3; d_call: TRBD2; clone_size: NA; v_call: TRBV15; cdr3_aa: CATSNQRGEVDTQYF; cdr3_nt: TGTGCCACCAGCAACCAGCGGGGGGAGGTAGATACGCAGTATTTT
j_call: TRBJ1-6; d_call: TRBD1; clone_size: NA; v_call: TRBV5-1; cdr3_aa: CASSIGTGANSPLHF; cdr3_nt: TGCGCCAGCAGCATCGGGACAGGGGCGAATTCACCCCTCCACTTT
j_call: TRBJ2-2; d_call: NA; clone_size: few; v_call: TRBV5-1; cdr3_aa: CASSFTGNTGELFF; cdr3_nt: TGCGCCAGCAGCTTTACCGGAAACACCGGGGAGCTGTTTTTT
j_call: TRBJ2-7; d_call: NA; clone_size: few; v_call: TRBV2; cdr3_aa: CASVTARSYEQYF; cdr3_nt: TGTGCCAGCGTGACAGCGCGCTCCTACGAGCAGTACTTC
j_call: TRBJ1-3; d_call: NA; clone_size: few; v_call: TRBV9; cdr3_aa: CASSTSSGNTIYF; cdr3_nt: TGTGCCAGCAGCACGAGCTCTGGAAACACCATATATTTT
j_call: TRBJ1-4; d_call: NA; clone_size: NA; v_call: TRBV4-3; cdr3_aa: CASSQDLGGGGEKLFF; cdr3_nt: TGCGCCAGCAGCCAAGATTTGGGAGGAGGCGGTGAAAAACTGTTTTTT
j_call: TRBJ2-3; d_call: TRBD2; clone_size: few; v_call: TRBV15; cdr3_aa: CATSRDLSGTTDTQYF; cdr3_nt: TGTGCCACCAGCAGAGACCTCAGCGGGACCACAGATACGCAGTATTTT
j_call: TRBJ1-2; d_call: NA; clone_size: NA; v_call: TRBV28; cdr3_aa: CASSVSLSGYTF; cdr3_nt: TGTGCCAGCAGTGTCTCCCTGAGTGGCTACACCTTC
j_call: TRBJ2-5; d_call: NA; clone_size: few; v_call: TRBV20-1; cdr3_aa: CSAITRETQYF; cdr3_nt: TGCAGTGCTATTACTAGGGAGACCCAGTACTTC
j_call: TRBJ2-1; d_call: NA; clone_size: few; v_call: TRBV30; cdr3_aa: CAWSRDSNNEQFF; cdr3_nt: TGTGCCTGGAGTAGGGACTCCAACAATGAGCAGTTCTTC
j_call: TRBJ1-5; d_call: NA; clone_size: NA; v_call: TRBV30; cdr3_aa: CAWSSGPNQPQHF; cdr3_nt: TGTGCCTGGAGCTCTGGGCCAAATCAGCCCCAGCATTTT
j_call: TRBJ2-3; d_call: NA; clone_size: NA; v_call: TRBV9; cdr3_aa: CASSVGPGTDTQYF; cdr3_nt: TGTGCCAGCAGCGTAGGTCCTGGCACAGATACGCAGTATTTT
j_call: TRBJ2-3; d_call: NA; clone_size: few; v_call: TRBV5-1; cdr3_aa: CASSLVPASTDTQYF; cdr3_nt: TGCGCCAGCAGCTTGGTTCCAGCTAGCACAGATACGCAGTATTTT
j_call: TRBJ2-5; d_call: TRBD1; clone_size: few; v_call: TRBV9; cdr3_aa: CASSFSDRGGETQYF; cdr3_nt: TGTGCCAGCAGCTTCTCGGACAGGGGAGGTGAGACCCAGTACTTC
j_call: TRBJ2-1; d_call: NA; clone_size: NA; v_call: TRBV7-8; cdr3_aa: CASSPRPGGESYNEQFF; cdr3_nt: TGTGCCAGCAGCCCGAGACCGGGGGGCGAATCCTACAATGAGCAGTTCTTC
j_call: TRBJ2-7; d_call: TRBD1; clone_size: NA; v_call: TRBV25-1; cdr3_aa: CASSDRDRGNYEQYF; cdr3_nt: TGTGCCAGCAGTGATCGGGACAGGGGGAATTACGAGCAGTACTTC
j_call: TRBJ2-7; d_call: NA; clone_size: few; v_call: TRBV4-2; cdr3_aa: CASSRGRTTYEQYF; cdr3_nt: TGTGCCAGCAGCCGCGGCCGTACGACCTACGAGCAGTACTTC
j_call: TRBJ2-5; d_call: NA; clone_size: few; v_call: TRBV6-6; cdr3_aa: CASSSEAPRTQYF; cdr3_nt: TGTGCCAGCAGTTCCGAAGCCCCTAGGACCCAGTACTTC
j_call: TRBJ2-7; d_call: NA; clone_size: NA; v_call: TRBV7-2; cdr3_aa: CASGHSYEQYF; cdr3_nt: TGTGCCAGCGGGCACAGCTACGAGCAGTACTTC
j_call: TRBJ1-1; d_call: TRBD1; clone_size: NA; v_call: TRBV23-1; cdr3_aa: CARPGQTNTEAFF; cdr3_nt: TGCGCCAGACCGGGACAGACGAACACTGAAGCTTTCTTT
j_call: TRBJ1-2; d_call: NA; clone_size: NA; v_call: TRBV10-3; cdr3_aa: CASTENSFRYTF; cdr3_nt: TGTGCCAGTACGGAAAATTCGTTTAGGTACACCTTC
j_call: TRBJ2-7; d_call: TRBD2; clone_size: NA; v_call: TRBV18; cdr3_aa: CASSLVGGSSYEQYF; cdr3_nt: TGTGCCAGCTCACTTGTGGGCGGGAGCTCCTACGAGCAGTACTTC
j_call: TRBJ1-5; d_call: NA; clone_size: few; v_call: TRBV28; cdr3_aa: CASRTPGGTHQPQHF; cdr3_nt: TGTGCCAGCAGAACCCCGGGGGGAACCCATCAGCCCCAGCATTTT